The 10 T cell receptor beta chains presented below share a single source sample, sequenced in a study of shared clonotypes between healthy human individuals. Assay used: immunoSEQ multiplex PCR; TCRdb lists only in-frame clones, some missing. The sample lists more than 2 million clones, 85% to 95% seen once, with roughly 1% in the top ten. In the naive CD8 group, cells lacked CD45RO and were positively selected for CCR7, so terminally differentiated effector memory CD45RA+ cells were left out. What was sequenced was naive CD8+ T cells sorted from blood. Every receptor here comes from a man between 18 and 29 years old in good health.

V is TRBV7-6 and J is TRBJ2-5; D unclear. Trimming shortened V by 2 bases and J by 5 bases, and 15 bases separated the two germline ends. Germline lookup yields CDR1 SGHVS and CDR2 FNYEAQ. The CDR3 consists of 15 residues. The CDR3: CASSLLTVAGETQYF. CDR3 DNA sequence: TGTGCCAGCAGCTTACTTACAGTAGCAGGCGAGACCCAGTACTTC.

The J gene is TRBJ1-6, the V gene TRBV2, with 7 nucleotides matching TRBD1. Germline CDR1 reads SNHLY; CDR2 reads FYNNEI. The CDR3 covers 15 residues. V gave up 5 bases and J gave up 7 bases; unmatched junction bases: 8. CDR3 bases: TGTGCCAGCAGTTGGATTGCAGGGGGGAATTCACCCCTCCACTTT. Its translation is CASSWIAGGNSPLHF.

V usage is TRBV10-2 and J usage is TRBJ2-3; 7 nucleotides agree with TRBD2. V dropped 10 bases and J dropped 6; count of bases not matched to a gene: 13. CDR3 size: 14 residues. CDR1 and CDR2 from the germline V gene are WSHSY and SAAADI. The CDR3 loop reads CATGDYSHGDTQYF. The CDR3, as DNA: TGCGCCACCGGGGACTATTCTCATGGGGATACGCAGTATTTT.

This chain joins TRBV5-4 and TRBJ2-7; TRBD1 matches at 7 bases. This CDR3 comprises 14 residues. The germline CDR1 and CDR2 sequences are SGHNT and YYREEE (reference sequence). V dropped 4 bases and J dropped 6; count of bases not matched to a gene: 10. CDR3 sequence (DNA): TGTGCCAGCAGCCCCGGGACAGCCTTCCTCGAGCAGTACTTC. Protein: CASSPGTAFLEQYF.

This chain connects TRBV10-3 to TRBJ2-1; 11 bases map to TRBD1. Per the germline V gene, CDR1 is ENHRY and CDR2 is SYGVKD. CDR3 size: 16 residues. V lost 4 bases, J lost 9 bases, and 11 bases stayed unmatched. CDR3 amino acids: CAISAWTGGELGEQFF. The CDR3 bases are TGTGCCATCAGTGCTTGGACAGGGGGCGAATTAGGTGAGCAGTTCTTC.

The V gene is TRBV4-2, the J gene TRBJ2-2, with D perhaps matching TRBD2 (5 bases). This CDR3 has 14 residues. V lost 4 bases and J lost 3, with 9 bases in between. The germline V gene has CDR1 LGHNA and CDR2 YNFKEQ. For the CDR3, the DNA is TGTGCCAGCAGCCGCCGGGGTGACACCGGGGAGCTGTTTTTT. Residues: CASSRRGDTGELFF.

The chain is built from TRBV10-1 and TRBJ1-1; no definite D call. The V end was cut by 1 base, the J end by 2 bases, with 11 bases between. This CDR3 contains 15 residues. Germline values: CDR1 WNHNN, CDR2 SYGVQD (reference sequence). The CDR3, as DNA: TGCGCCAGCAGTGAGTTCAGAACCTCCAACACTGAAGCTTTCTTT. Residues: CASSEFRTSNTEAFF.

The count of this clone is one. The V call is TRBV7-9, the J call TRBJ2-4, with D possibly being TRBD2 (7 bases). The ends were cut back, 5 bases at V and 6 bases at J, with 14 bases in the middle. The CDR3 runs 14 residues. Germline V gives CDR1 SEHNR, CDR2 FQNEAQ (reference sequence). CDR3 sequence reads: CASSPGGGTNIQYF. The DNA of the CDR3 is TGTGCCAGCAGCCCGGGGGGCGGGACAAACATTCAGTACTTC.

The genes are TRBV15 and TRBJ2-2; possibly TRBD2 for D (6 bases). CDR3 length equals 15 residues. The germline gives CDR1 LNHNV, CDR2 YYDKDF (reference sequence). The V end was cut by 8 bases, the J end by 0 bases, with 13 bases between. Here the CDR3 reads CATAPGLTNTGELFF. The CDR3 DNA follows: TGTGCCACCGCCCCGGGACTGACGAACACCGGGGAGCTGTTTTTT.

The chain couples TRBV28 to TRBJ2-7; 9 bases align to TRBD2. The CDR3 runs to 14 residues. CDR1 is MDHEN, CDR2 SYDVKM, per germline. V was clipped by 6 bases and J by 4 bases; unmatched bases: 7. CDR3 in DNA: TGTGCCAGCAGCGGGCGGGAGGGCCTTTACGAGCAGTACTTC. This codes for CASSGREGLYEQYF.